This TCR beta chain was captured by sequencing in a study of CD8+ T cells in alopecia areata. Extraction and reverse transcription of RNA yielded cDNA as the sequencing template. The method was immunoSEQ multiplex PCR; TCRdb's version includes in-frame clones alone and lacks a portion of them. The sample holds roughly 150,000 clones, around 54% seen once. This clone occurred a few times. The sequence came from a human donor in good health. The sample consisted of CD4+ T cells sorted from blood.

CDR3 residues: CASSSPDRIDIQYF. The CDR3 nucleotides are TGTGCCAGCAGTTCCCCGGACAGGATTGACATTCAGTACTTC. The genes are TRBV28 and TRBJ2-4; TRBD1 matches at 7 bases. Germline V CDR1 and CDR2: MDHEN, SYDVKM. V lost 4 bases, J lost 8 bases, and 8 bases stayed unmatched. The CDR3 has 14 residues.